In this sample, the clone carrying this T cell receptor (beta chain) turned up once. The target antigen is unknown. The source of the sample is a study of T cells after posttransplantation cyclophosphamide. Overall study findings and caveats: Blood and skin or GI T cell repertoires showed limited TRB overlap. Donor CD8+ memory clones often dominated recipient blood repertoires at later times. After PTCy, TRB diversity resembled that of CNI/methotrexate controls.

Cyclophosphamide on days +3 and +4 followed busulfan-fludarabine conditioning and a marrow graft. Trimming shortened V by 0 bases and J by 1 base, and 6 bases separated the two germline ends. This CDR3 contains 14 residues. Germline V gene data show CDR1 as SGHRS and CDR2 as YFSETQ. TCRdb keeps only in-frame clones here, not all; method: immunoSEQ multiplex PCR. The sample includes around 5,000 clones, 70% to 85% of them seen just once. The sample in question was PBMCs, obtained after allogeneic stem cell transplant with posttransplant cyclophosphamide. The chain is built from TRBV5-1 and TRBJ2-3, with D unresolved. The clonotype was recovered from a male patient between 60 and 69 years old who received an allogeneic stem cell transplant from an unrelated donor, was CMV-positive, and had no GVHD. The graft donor may be the source of some T cells. The CDR3 sequence: CASSLAVRTDTQYF. The CDR3 DNA sequence: TGCGCCAGCAGCTTGGCGGTCCGCACAGATACGCAGTATTTT.